This T cell receptor (beta chain) is drawn from a study of blood T cell repertoires in COVID-19 (dated by TCRdb to 2019 to 2021). A note on the overall study: Collaborator samples came from the United States, Italy and Spain and covered acute and convalescent phases of COVID-19. The prospective study material was composed of cDNA or gDNA derived from T cells, B-cell-depleted T cells, or PBMCs. Subjects who had been exposed to COVID-19, were actively infected with it, or had recovered from it provided the deeply sampled blood TCRbeta repertoires that made up the dataset. The repertoires were released in a freely available public database intended as a resource for research on the immune response to SARS-CoV-2. Samples were obtained from the ongoing ImmuneRACE study (first 160 participants) and from 1,254 subjects provided by 6 global collaborators. Sample metadata almost always included a de-identified subject ID, COVID-19 status, age in years and sex. HLA class I and class II types, where available, came from metadata supplied by the sample provider rather than from assay-based typing.

The CDR3 runs 11 residues from the cysteine to the phenylalanine. Of the read, only the CDR3 DNA is kept; its 33 bases are in frame from base 1. V is pared back by 5 bases and J by 10 bases, with 10 bases lying between the germline termini. TCRbeta CDR3 regions were amplified from genomic DNA by means of the immunoSEQ Assay, a bias-controlled multiplex PCR. Under the source paper's analysis protocol: Within the assay, amplification of reference gene primers was used to estimate how many nucleated cells each sample contained. To quantify the absolute abundance of each unique TCRbeta CDR3 rearrangement, sequence reads were collapsed and filtered. For each sample, productive Simpson clonality was calculated as the square root of Simpson's diversity index across productive rearrangements. Sourced from immuneACCESS, this table was stored by TCRdb with only in-frame sequences that have V and J called. A share of the clones is absent; for the studies checked, an unresolved V gene accounts for under half, and the remainder has no known explanation. V and J calls and clone size are copied from that table; D and trimming were computed from the DNA. A total of about 270,000 clones appear in this sample, about nine tenths of them only once. Roughly 2.2% of the sample is in the top ten clones.

The study at large found these results: The amount of clinical and demographic metadata varied by source and participant and was provided uncurated.

About this clone: The antigen it recognizes is unknown. No base qualities exist here, and no much larger clone lies one base off it.

Collaborating institutions collected whole blood in K2EDTA tubes following their own protocols. For TCRbeta analysis, collaborator samples were shipped as frozen whole blood, as isolated PBMCs, or as DNA extracted from either sample type. The TCR sequence derives from a man in his forties or fifties with acute or convalescent COVID-19. The chain uses TRBV12-3 or TRBV12-4 and TRBJ2-3; TRBD2 could be the D gene, as 6 bases match. Sample: peripheral blood. In nucleotides, the sequence is TGTGCCAGCAGTGGGGGGTTGGCGCAGTATTTT. Its translation reads: CASSGGLAQYF.